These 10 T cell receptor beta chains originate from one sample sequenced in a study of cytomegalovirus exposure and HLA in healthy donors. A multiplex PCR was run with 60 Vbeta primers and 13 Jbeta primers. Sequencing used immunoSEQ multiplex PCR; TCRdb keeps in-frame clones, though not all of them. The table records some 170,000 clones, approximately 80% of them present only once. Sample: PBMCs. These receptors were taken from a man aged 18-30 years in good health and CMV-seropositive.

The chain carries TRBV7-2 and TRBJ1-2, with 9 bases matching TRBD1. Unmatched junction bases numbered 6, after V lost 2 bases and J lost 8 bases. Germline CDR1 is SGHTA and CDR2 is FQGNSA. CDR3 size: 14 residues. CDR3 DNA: TGTGCCAGCAGCTTATGGGGACAGGGATTAGGCTACACCTTC. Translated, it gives CASSLWGQGLGYTF.

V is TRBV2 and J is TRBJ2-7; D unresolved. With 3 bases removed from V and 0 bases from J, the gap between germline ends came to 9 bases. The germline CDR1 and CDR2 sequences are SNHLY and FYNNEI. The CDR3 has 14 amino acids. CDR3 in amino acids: CASSDTINSYEQYF. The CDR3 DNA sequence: TGTGCCAGCAGTGATACAATCAACTCCTACGAGCAGTACTTC.

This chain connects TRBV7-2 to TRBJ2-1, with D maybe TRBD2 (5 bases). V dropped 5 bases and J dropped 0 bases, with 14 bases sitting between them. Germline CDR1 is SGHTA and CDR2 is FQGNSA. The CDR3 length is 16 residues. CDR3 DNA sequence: TGTGCCAGCAGCCGAGAGGGTGGAATCTCCTACAATGAGCAGTTCTTC. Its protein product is CASSREGGISYNEQFF.

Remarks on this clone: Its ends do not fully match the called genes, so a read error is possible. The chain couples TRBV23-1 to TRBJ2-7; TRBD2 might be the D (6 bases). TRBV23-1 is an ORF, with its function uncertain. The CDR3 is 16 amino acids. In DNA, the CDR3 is TGCGCCAACAGTCGCACGCTGGGGGGTTCCCCCTACGAGCAGTACTTC. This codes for CANSRTLGGSPYEQYF.

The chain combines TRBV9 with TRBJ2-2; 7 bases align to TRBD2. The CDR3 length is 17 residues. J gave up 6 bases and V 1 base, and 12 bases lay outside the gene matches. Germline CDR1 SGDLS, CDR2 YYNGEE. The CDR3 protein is CASSVLMIAGAPGELFF. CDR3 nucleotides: TGTGCCAGCAGCGTACTTATGATAGCGGGTGCCCCCGGGGAGCTGTTTTTT.

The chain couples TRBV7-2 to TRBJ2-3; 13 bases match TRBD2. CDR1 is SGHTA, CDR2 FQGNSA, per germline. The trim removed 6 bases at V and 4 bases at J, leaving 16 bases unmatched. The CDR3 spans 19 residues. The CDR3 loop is CASRPPPGLAGTAADTQYF. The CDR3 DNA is TGTGCCAGCAGACCTCCTCCGGGACTAGCGGGAACGGCGGCAGATACGCAGTATTTT.

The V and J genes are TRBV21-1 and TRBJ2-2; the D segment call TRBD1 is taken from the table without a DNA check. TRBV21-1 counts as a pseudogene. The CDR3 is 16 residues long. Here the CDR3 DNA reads TGTGCCAGCAGCAACCGTTTGAACAGTAGCACCGGGGAGCTGTTTTTT. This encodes CASSNRLNSSTGELFF.

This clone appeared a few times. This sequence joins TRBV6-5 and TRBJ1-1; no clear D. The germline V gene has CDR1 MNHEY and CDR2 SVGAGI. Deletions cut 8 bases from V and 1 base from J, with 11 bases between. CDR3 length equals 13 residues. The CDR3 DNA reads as TGTGCCAGCGAGGGTAACAGGAACACTGAAGCTTTCTTT. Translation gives CASEGNRNTEAFF.

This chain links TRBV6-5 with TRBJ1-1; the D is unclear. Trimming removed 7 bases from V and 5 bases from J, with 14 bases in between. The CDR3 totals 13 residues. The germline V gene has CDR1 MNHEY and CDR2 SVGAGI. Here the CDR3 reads CASIRPRGTEAFF. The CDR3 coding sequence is TGTGCCAGCATTAGGCCCCGGGGAACTGAAGCTTTCTTT.

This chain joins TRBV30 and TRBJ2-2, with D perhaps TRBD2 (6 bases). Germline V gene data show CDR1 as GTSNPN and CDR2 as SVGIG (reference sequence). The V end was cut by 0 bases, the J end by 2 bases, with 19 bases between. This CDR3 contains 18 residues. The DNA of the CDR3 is TGTGCCTGGAGTGTACCGGGGGTACATCACAATAACACCGGGGAGCTGTTTTTT. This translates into CAWSVPGVHHNNTGELFF.